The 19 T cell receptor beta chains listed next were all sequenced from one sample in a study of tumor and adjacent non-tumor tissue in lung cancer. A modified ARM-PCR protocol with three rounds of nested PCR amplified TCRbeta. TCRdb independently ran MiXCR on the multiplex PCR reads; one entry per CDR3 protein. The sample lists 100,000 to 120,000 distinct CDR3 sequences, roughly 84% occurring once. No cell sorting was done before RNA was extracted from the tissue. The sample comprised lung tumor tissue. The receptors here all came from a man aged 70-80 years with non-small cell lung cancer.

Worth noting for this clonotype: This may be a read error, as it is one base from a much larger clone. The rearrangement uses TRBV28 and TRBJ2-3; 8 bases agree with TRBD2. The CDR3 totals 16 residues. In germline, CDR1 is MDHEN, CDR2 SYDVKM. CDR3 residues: CASSDTGLGARGTQFF. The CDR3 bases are TGTGCCAGCAGTGATACGGGACTAGGGGCGAGGGGCACGCAGTTTTTT.

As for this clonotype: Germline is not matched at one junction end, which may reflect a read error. CDR3 protein: CASSSRDMGIFEIQYF. The DNA for the CDR3 is TGTGCCAGCAGCAGCCGGGACATGGGAATCTTTGAGATCCAGTACTTC. The chain carries TRBV28 and TRBJ2-5, with a tentative D call TRBD1 (6 bases). The germline CDR1 and CDR2 sequences are MDHEN and SYDVKM. This CDR3 comprises 16 residues.

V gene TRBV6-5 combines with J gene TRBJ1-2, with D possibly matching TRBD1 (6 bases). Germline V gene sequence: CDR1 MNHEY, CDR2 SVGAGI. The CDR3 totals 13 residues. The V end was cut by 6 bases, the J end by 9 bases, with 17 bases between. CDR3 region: CASREGQPDSYTF. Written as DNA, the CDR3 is TGTGCCAGCAGGGAAGGACAGCCCGATAGCTACACCTTC.

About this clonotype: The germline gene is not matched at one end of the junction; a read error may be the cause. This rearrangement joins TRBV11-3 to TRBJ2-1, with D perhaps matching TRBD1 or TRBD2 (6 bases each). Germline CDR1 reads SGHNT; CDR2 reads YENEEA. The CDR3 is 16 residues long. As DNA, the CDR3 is TGTGTCAGCAGCTTAGATCCCATGGGGGGCATGGGTGAGCAGTTCTTC. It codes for CVSSLDPMGGMGEQFF.

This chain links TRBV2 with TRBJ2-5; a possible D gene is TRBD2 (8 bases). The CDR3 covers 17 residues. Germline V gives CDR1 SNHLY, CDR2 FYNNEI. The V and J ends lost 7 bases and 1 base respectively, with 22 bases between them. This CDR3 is CASIALGGGRPQETQYF. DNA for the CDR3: TGTGCCAGCATAGCCTTAGGGGGCGGGAGGCCCCAAGAGACCCAGTACTTC.

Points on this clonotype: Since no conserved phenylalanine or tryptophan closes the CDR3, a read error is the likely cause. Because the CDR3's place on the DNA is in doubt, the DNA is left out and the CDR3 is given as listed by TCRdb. The CDR3 sequence is CASSSTMWGDTEASV. The rearrangement links TRBV5-6 to TRBJ1-1. Germline-derived CDR1 and CDR2 are SGHDT and YYEEEE. A total of 15 residues make up the CDR3, ends included.

CDR3 DNA: TGTGCCAGCAGTCGAAAGGGAGGGGGGAATCAGCCCCAGCATTTT. Protein product: CASSRKGGGNQPQHF. This sequence joins TRBV6-2 or TRBV6-3 and TRBJ1-5, with D possibly being TRBD1 (6 bases). This CDR3 is 15 amino acids long. Germline V gives CDR1 MNHEY, CDR2 SVGEGT. With 5 bases removed from V and 4 bases from J, the gap between germline ends came to 15 bases.

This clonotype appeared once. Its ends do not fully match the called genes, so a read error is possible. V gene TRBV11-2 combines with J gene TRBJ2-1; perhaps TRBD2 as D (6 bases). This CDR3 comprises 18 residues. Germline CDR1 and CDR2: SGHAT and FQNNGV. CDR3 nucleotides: TGTGCCAGCAACTTACATGTGCGGGACTGGGCCTCCTACATTAAGCACTTCTTC. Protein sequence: CASNLHVRDWASYIKHFF.

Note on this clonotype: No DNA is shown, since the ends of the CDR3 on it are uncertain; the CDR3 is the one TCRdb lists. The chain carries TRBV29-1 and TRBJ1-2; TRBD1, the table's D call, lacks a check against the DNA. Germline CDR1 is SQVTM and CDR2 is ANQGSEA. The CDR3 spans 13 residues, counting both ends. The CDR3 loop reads CGVRDRANYGCTF.

For the CDR3, the DNA is TGCAGCGTTTTCCAGTCGGGATCCTATGGCTACACCTTC. It is translated as CSVFQSGSYGYTF. The chain links TRBV29-1 to TRBJ1-2; D gene unclear. Trimming took off 5 bases at V and 4 bases at J, with 14 bases between the two ends. Germline CDR1 reads SQVTM; CDR2 reads ANQGSEA. CDR3 length: 13 residues.

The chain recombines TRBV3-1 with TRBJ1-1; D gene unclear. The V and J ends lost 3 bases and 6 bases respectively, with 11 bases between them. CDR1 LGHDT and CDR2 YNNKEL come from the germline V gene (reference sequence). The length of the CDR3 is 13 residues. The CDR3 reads CASSHPGRPEAFF. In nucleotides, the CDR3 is TGTGCCAGCAGCCACCCCGGGCGACCTGAAGCTTTCTTT.

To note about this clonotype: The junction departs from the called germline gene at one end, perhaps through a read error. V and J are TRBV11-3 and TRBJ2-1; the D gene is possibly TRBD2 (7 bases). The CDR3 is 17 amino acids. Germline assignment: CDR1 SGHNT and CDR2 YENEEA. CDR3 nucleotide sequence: TGTGCTAGCAGCCTCCTAGGGACTAACGGGGGCCACAATGAGCAGTTCTTC. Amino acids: CASSLLGTNGGHNEQFF.

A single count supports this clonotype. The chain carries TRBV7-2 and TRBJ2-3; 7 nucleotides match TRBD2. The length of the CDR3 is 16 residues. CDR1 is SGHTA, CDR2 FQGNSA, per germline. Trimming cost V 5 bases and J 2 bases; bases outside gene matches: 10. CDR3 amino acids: CASSPSDGGYTDTQYF. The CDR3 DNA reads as TGTGCCAGCAGCCCATCCGACGGGGGGTACACAGATACGCAGTATTTT.

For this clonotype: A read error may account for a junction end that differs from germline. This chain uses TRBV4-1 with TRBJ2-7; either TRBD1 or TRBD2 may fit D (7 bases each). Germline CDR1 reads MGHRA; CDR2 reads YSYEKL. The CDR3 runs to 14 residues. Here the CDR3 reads CANSRAGQPYEQYF. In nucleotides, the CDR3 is TGCGCCAACAGCCGAGCGGGACAGCCCTATGAGCAGTACTTC.

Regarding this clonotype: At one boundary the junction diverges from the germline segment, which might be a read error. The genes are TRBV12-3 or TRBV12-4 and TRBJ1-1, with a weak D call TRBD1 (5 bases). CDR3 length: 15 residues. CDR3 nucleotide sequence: TGTGCCAACACTTTGGGGAGGGGCATGAATACTGAAGCTTTCTTT. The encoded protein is CANTLGRGMNTEAFF.

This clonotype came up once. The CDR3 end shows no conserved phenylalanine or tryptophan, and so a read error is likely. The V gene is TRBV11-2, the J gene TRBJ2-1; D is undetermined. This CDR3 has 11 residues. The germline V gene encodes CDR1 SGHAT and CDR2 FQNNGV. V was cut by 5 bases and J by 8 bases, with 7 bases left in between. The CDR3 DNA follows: TGTGCCAGCAGCCCTGGCGATGAGCAGTTCCTC. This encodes CASSPGDEQFL.

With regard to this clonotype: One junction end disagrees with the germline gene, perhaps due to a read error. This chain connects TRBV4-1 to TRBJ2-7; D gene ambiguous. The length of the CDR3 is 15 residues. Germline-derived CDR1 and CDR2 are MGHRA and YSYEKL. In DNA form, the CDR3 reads TGCGCCAGCAGCCAAGATGGGATCTTCGCCTACGAGCGGTACTTC. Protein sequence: CASSQDGIFAYERYF.

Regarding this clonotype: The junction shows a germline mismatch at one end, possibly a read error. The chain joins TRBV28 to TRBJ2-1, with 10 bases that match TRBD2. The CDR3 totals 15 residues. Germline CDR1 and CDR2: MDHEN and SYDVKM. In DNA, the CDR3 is TGTGCCAGCAGTTTATTAGCGGGAGGTCAAAATGGGCAGTTATTC. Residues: CASSLLAGGQNGQLF.

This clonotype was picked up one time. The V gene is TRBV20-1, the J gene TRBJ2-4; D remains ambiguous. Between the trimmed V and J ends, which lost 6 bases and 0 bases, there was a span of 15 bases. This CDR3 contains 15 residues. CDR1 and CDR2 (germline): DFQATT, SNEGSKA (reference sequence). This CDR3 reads CSARFTMIAKNIQYF. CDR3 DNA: TGCAGTGCCAGATTCACTATGATAGCCAAAAACATTCAGTACTTC.